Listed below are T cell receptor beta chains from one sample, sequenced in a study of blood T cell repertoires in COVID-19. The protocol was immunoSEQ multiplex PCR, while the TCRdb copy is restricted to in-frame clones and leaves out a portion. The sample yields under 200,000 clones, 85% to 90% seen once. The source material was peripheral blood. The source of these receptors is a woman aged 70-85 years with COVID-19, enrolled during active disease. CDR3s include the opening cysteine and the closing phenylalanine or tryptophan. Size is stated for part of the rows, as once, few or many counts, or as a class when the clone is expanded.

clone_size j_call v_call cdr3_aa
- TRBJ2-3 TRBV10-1 CASSRTGSSTDTQYF
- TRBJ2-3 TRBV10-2 CASSTPRTDTQYF
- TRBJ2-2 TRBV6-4 CARRDLRNTGELFF
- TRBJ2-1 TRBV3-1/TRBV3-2 CASSQGGSLSYEQFF
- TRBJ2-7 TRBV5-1 CASSTAGGPSSYEQYF
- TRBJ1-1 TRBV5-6 CASSSLFRGSGTEAFF
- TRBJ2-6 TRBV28 CASSPAGAGANVLTF
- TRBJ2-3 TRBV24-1 CATSGQMTDTQYF
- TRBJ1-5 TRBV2 CASRGTGSNQPQHF
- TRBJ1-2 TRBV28 CASKDRENGYTF
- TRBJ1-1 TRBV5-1 CASSLALSTEAFF
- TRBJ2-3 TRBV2 CASSVYGDTQYF
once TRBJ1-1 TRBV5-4 CASSPGHLNTEAFF
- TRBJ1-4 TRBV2 CASSVGRGGNEKLFF
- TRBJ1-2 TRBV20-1 CSATGDGYTF
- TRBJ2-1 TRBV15 CATSRDFSGAVSYNEQFF
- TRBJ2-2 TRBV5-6 CASSLVDRPNTGELFF
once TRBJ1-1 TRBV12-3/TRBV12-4 CASSLTMNTEAFF
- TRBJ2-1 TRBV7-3 CASSRSGRYNEQFF
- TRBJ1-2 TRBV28 CASSPRFRGGYTF
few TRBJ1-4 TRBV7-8 CASSSQGGGLFF
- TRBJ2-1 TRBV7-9 CASSLDRGLLRNEQFF
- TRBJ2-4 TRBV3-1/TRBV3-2 CASRGSGGTAAKNIQYF
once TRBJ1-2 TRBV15 CATSRDWGQGVLGYGYTF
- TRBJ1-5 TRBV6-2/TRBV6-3 CASSYSGVSQPQHF